These 24 T cell receptor beta chains were sequenced from one sample in a study of T cell changes during pregnancy in multiple sclerosis. The table came from immunoSEQ multiplex PCR; TCRdb's copy has only in-frame clones and leaves some out. The sample records about 73,000 clones, 85% to 95% being singletons. This material consisted of peripheral blood, taken in the third trimester of pregnancy. The receptor source for this set is a female donor in good health, enrolled as a control in a pregnancy study.

V and J are TRBV7-2 and TRBJ2-1; D may be TRBD2 (6 bases). The CDR3 is 12 amino acids. V lost 4 bases to trimming and J lost 7 bases, with 8 bases between them. The germline CDR1 and CDR2 sequences are SGHTA and FQGNSA. CDR3 sequence reads: CASSSGGNEQFF. CDR3 DNA sequence: TGTGCCAGCAGCTCCGGGGGTAATGAGCAGTTCTTC.

This rearrangement joins TRBV5-6 to TRBJ1-4, with D perhaps matching TRBD1 (5 bases). There are 16 residues in the CDR3. V gave up 2 bases and J gave up 1 base, with 12 bases separating them. Germline V gene sequence: CDR1 SGHDT, CDR2 YYEEEE. The CDR3 loop is CASSFLTDKTNEKLFF. CDR3 DNA: TGTGCCAGCAGCTTCTTGACAGATAAAACTAATGAAAAACTGTTTTTT.

The genes are TRBV7-9 and TRBJ1-1, with a possible D match to TRBD1 (6 bases). CDR1 and CDR2 from the germline V gene are SEHNR and FQNEAQ (reference sequence). The CDR3 extends over 14 amino acids. Trimming left V 3 bases short and J 8 bases short, with 16 bases between. The CDR3 protein is CASSLQGLSPEAFF. In DNA, the CDR3 is TGTGCCAGCAGCTTGCAGGGGCTCTCGCCAGAAGCTTTCTTT. The whole variable domain, remainder taken from reference TRBV7-9 and TRBJ1-1, is DTGVSQNPRHKITKRGQNVTFRCDPISEHNRLYWYRQTLGQGPEFLTYFQNEAQLEKSRLLSDRFSAERPKGSFSTLEIQRTEQGDSAMYLCASSLQGLSPEAFFGQGTRLTVV.

This rearrangement joins TRBV7-2 to TRBJ2-7, with 10 bases that match TRBD2. Germline V lookup: CDR1 SGHTA, CDR2 FQGNSA. With V trimmed by 4 bases and J by 7 bases, 10 bases remained unmatched. This CDR3 contains 15 residues. CDR3 residues: CASSSNLAGVGEQYF. As DNA, the CDR3 is TGTGCCAGCAGCTCAAATCTAGCGGGAGTGGGGGAGCAGTACTTC.

The chain joins TRBV6-5 to TRBJ1-4; maybe TRBD1 (5 bases). CDR1 MNHEY and CDR2 SVGAGI come from the germline V gene. There are 14 residues in the CDR3. V was pared by 2 bases and J by 7 bases, with 11 bases between. CDR3 sequence reads: CASSYVGQGEKLFF. DNA of the CDR3: TGTGCCAGCAGTTACGTAGGGCAGGGTGAAAAACTGTTTTTT.

This rearrangement joins TRBV30 to TRBJ2-7; 10 bases agree with TRBD1. Germline V lookup: CDR1 GTSNPN, CDR2 SVGIG (reference sequence). The CDR3 is made up of 14 amino acids. The V and J ends lost 5 bases and 1 base, in that order; junction bases with no gene match: 5. DNA for the CDR3: TGTGCCTGGGGGGACAGGGGCAGGTCCTACGAGCAGTACTTC. Protein: CAWGDRGRSYEQYF. Drawing the rest from reference TRBV30 and TRBJ2-7, the complete variable domain is SQTIHQWPATLVQPVGSPLSLECTVEGTSNPNLYWYRQAAGRGLQLLFYSVGIGQISSEVPQNLSASRPQDRQFILSSKKLLLSDSGFYLCAWGDRGRSYEQYFGPGTRLTVT.

J is TRBJ2-7 and V is TRBV30; D uncertain. From germline, CDR1 is GTSNPN and CDR2 SVGIG (reference sequence). The CDR3 has 11 amino acids. The V and J ends lost 0 bases and 3 bases respectively, with 3 bases between them. The CDR3 is CAWSVYYEQYF. Here the CDR3 DNA reads TGTGCCTGGAGTGTTTACTACGAGCAGTACTTC.

The V call is TRBV19, the J call TRBJ1-5; possibly TRBD1 for D (5 bases). The CDR3 contains 14 residues. The germline V and J ends were trimmed by 5 bases and 1 base, with 9 bases remaining between them. Looked up from germline, CDR1 is LNHDA and CDR2 is SQIVND (reference sequence). The CDR3 DNA follows: TGTGCCAGTAGTCGGTCAGGGAGCAATCAGCCCCAGCATTTT. Its translation is CASSRSGSNQPQHF.

The CDR3 region is CASTSTVTDGNEKLFF. The CDR3 nucleotides are TGTGCCAGTACCTCAACGGTGACAGACGGTAATGAAAAACTGTTTTTT. The chain has TRBV19 and TRBJ1-4; D is possibly TRBD1 (5 bases). Between the trimmed V and J ends, which lost 7 bases and 4 bases, there was a span of 19 bases. The germline V gene encodes CDR1 LNHDA and CDR2 SQIVND (reference sequence). The CDR3 is made up of 16 amino acids.

J is TRBJ2-7 and V is TRBV10-3; TRBD2 agrees at 9 bases. The CDR3 runs to 15 residues. Per the germline V gene, CDR1 is ENHRY and CDR2 is SYGVKD. The J segment lost 3 bases and the V segment lost 3 bases, leaving 6 bases of the junction unmatched. The CDR3 is CAISDRLAGRYEQYF. The CDR3 bases are TGTGCCATCAGTGATCGGCTAGCGGGACGCTACGAGCAGTACTTC.

The J gene is TRBJ2-7, the V gene TRBV7-9; tentative D call: TRBD1 (5 bases). V lost 2 bases and J lost 1, with 15 bases in between. The CDR3 extends over 16 amino acids. CDR1 and CDR2 from the germline V gene are SEHNR and FQNEAQ (reference sequence). CDR3 in DNA: TGTGCCAGCAGCTTAAGCAGGGCAATACGTTCCTACGAGCAGTACTTC. Encoded protein: CASSLSRAIRSYEQYF.

This clone was counted a single time. The chain has TRBV7-8 and TRBJ2-1, with D possibly matching TRBD1 (6 bases). Trimming shortened V by 5 bases and J by 6 bases, and 11 bases separated the two germline ends. The CDR3 is made up of 13 amino acids. Germline CDR1 reads SGHVS; CDR2 reads FQNEAQ. The CDR3 reads CASSTRGPNEQFF. In nucleotides, the CDR3 is TGTGCCAGCAGCACCAGGGGTCCCAATGAGCAGTTCTTC. The full variable domain, its missing parts supplied by reference TRBV7-8 and TRBJ2-1, is GAGVSQSPRYKVAKRGQDVALRCDPISGHVSLFWYQQALGQGPEFLTYFQNEAQLDKSGLPSDRFFAERPEGSVSTLKIQRTQQEDSAVYLCASSTRGPNEQFFGPGTRLTVL.

The genes are TRBV7-2 and TRBJ2-1, with 9 nucleotides matching TRBD2. The trim removed 5 bases at V and 5 bases at J, leaving 13 bases unmatched. CDR3 length: 17 residues. Germline V gene sequence: CDR1 SGHTA, CDR2 FQGNSA. The chain's CDR3 is CASSHPSGDPGNNEQFF. DNA of the CDR3: TGTGCCAGCAGCCACCCTAGCGGGGACCCGGGGAACAATGAGCAGTTCTTC.

This chain uses TRBV5-1 with TRBJ2-5; D gene unclear. Near its end, the DNA agrees better with TRBJ2-7, so the J call may be wrong. Germline CDR1 SGHRS, CDR2 YFSETQ. The CDR3 spans 15 residues. CDR3 coding DNA: TGCGCCAGCAGCTTAGGATACGGGTCCCCTTACGAGCAGTACTTC. It yields the protein CASSLGYGSPYEQYF.

The chain employs TRBV28 and TRBJ2-6; D call uncertain. This CDR3 has 16 residues. Germline-derived CDR1 and CDR2 are MDHEN and SYDVKM. Trimming removed 2 bases at V and 0 bases at J, with 8 bases between. This chain's CDR3 is CASSLISHSGANVLTF. The CDR3 nucleotides read TGTGCCAGCAGTTTAATTAGCCACTCTGGGGCCAACGTCCTGACTTTC.

The chain is built from TRBV19 and TRBJ2-7; D unresolved. Trimming left V 0 bases short and J 2 bases short, with 11 bases between. The CDR3 is made up of 15 amino acids. Germline V gene sequence: CDR1 LNHDA, CDR2 SQIVND (reference sequence). The CDR3 bases are TGTGCCAGTAGTATAGATTTGGGCTCAGCCTACGAGCAGTACTTC. Protein: CASSIDLGSAYEQYF.

The rearrangement links TRBV5-1 to TRBJ2-1, with TRBD2 matching over 8 bases. CDR3 length: 16 residues. With V trimmed by 0 bases and J by 7 bases, 9 bases remained unmatched. Germline lookup yields CDR1 SGHRS and CDR2 YFSETQ. The CDR3: CASSLEPTSGGNEQFF. DNA for the CDR3: TGCGCCAGCAGCTTGGAGCCAACTAGCGGAGGGAATGAGCAGTTCTTC. Complete variable domain (other parts from reference TRBV5-1 and TRBJ2-1): KAGVTQTPRYLIKTRGQQVTLSCSPISGHRSVSWYQQTPGQGLQFLFEYFSETQRNKGNFPGRFSGRQFSNSRSEMNVSTLELGDSALYLCASSLEPTSGGNEQFFGPGTRLTVL.

The CDR3 protein is CASSVGTASSGNTIYF. The CDR3 region has the DNA TGTGCCAGCAGCGTTGGGACAGCCTCCTCTGGAAACACCATATATTTT. This chain joins TRBV9 and TRBJ1-3, with TRBD1 matching 7 bases. Germline V gives CDR1 SGDLS, CDR2 YYNGEE. The CDR3 loop spans 16 amino acids. Trimming took 2 bases from V and 0 from J; bases not matched to a gene: 5.

DNA of the CDR3: TGTGCCAGCAGCTCGGGACAGTATAGCAATCAGCCCCAGCATTTT. Protein sequence: CASSSGQYSNQPQHF. This chain joins TRBV7-9 and TRBJ1-5, with 7 positions matching TRBD1. V shed 4 bases and J 0 bases; nucleotides not matched to a gene: 3. The CDR3 is 15 residues long. Germline loops: CDR1 SEHNR, CDR2 FQNEAQ (reference sequence).

The chain is built from TRBV5-1 and TRBJ1-2, with D perhaps matching TRBD1 (5 bases). The CDR3 contains 12 residues. V gave up 4 bases and J gave up 6 bases, with 10 bases separating them. From germline, CDR1 is SGHRS and CDR2 YFSETQ. The CDR3 here is CASSPEQDGYTF. Here the CDR3 DNA reads TGCGCCAGCAGCCCAGAACAGGATGGCTACACCTTC.

This clone has only one observation. This chain joins TRBV15 and TRBJ2-3; 7 bases fit TRBD2. This CDR3 spans 15 amino acids. The V segment lost 3 bases and the J segment 3 bases; nucleotides outside the gene matches: 6. The germline CDR1 and CDR2 sequences are LNHNV and YYDKDF (reference sequence). The CDR3 sequence is CATSSRGDFTDTQYF. Here the CDR3 DNA reads TGTGCCACCAGCAGCCGGGGGGACTTTACAGATACGCAGTATTTT.

This clone was detected once. The rearrangement links TRBV5-4 to TRBJ2-2; D possibly corresponds to TRBD1 (6 bases). This CDR3 spans 16 amino acids. Germline V lookup: CDR1 SGHNT, CDR2 YYREEE (reference sequence). V was clipped by 0 bases and J by 5 bases, with 14 bases between them. CDR3 DNA: TGTGCCAGCAGCTTGGCCAGGGGAAGGGGAACCGGGGAGCTGTTTTTT. Amino acids: CASSLARGRGTGELFF.

This clone was detected only a few times. This rearrangement joins TRBV2 to TRBJ2-7; 9 bases agree with TRBD2. The CDR3 totals 13 residues. Germline CDR1 SNHLY, CDR2 FYNNEI. With V trimmed by 8 bases and J by 2 bases, 4 bases remained unmatched. CDR3 sequence reads: CASHQREAYEQYF. The CDR3 DNA reads TGTGCCAGCCACCAGCGGGAGGCCTACGAGCAGTACTTC.

The J gene is TRBJ2-1, the V gene TRBV4-3; 7 bases map to TRBD2. Germline lookup yields CDR1 LGHNA and CDR2 YSLEER. The V segment lost 4 bases and the J segment 3 bases; nucleotides outside the gene matches: 9. This CDR3 region has 16 residues. This CDR3 reads CASSLVFGRFYNEQFF. The CDR3 DNA reads as TGCGCCAGCAGCCTAGTTTTCGGGAGGTTCTACAATGAGCAGTTCTTC.